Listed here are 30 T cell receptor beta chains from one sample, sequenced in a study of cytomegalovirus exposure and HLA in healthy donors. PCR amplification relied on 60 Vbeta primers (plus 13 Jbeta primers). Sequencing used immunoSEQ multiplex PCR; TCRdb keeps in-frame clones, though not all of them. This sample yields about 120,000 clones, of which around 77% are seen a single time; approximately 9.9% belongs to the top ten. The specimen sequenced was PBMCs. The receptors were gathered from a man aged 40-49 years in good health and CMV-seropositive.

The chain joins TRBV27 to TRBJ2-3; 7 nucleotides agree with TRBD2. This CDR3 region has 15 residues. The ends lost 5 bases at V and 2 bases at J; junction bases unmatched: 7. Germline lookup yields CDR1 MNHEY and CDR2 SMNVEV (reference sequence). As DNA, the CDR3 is TGTGCCAGCAGTGAGCGGGGCGACGCCACAGATACGCAGTATTTT. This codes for CASSERGDATDTQYF.

The CDR3 sequence is CASSQVGGNLYEQYF. CDR3 DNA sequence: TGCGCCAGCAGCCAAGTAGGGGGAAACTTATACGAGCAGTACTTC. The rearrangement joins TRBV4-1 to TRBJ2-7; perhaps TRBD1 as D (6 bases). The V gene's germline CDR1 is MGHRA and CDR2 YSYEKL. V was trimmed by 1 base and J by 4 bases, leaving 14 bases between them. This CDR3 is 15 amino acids long.

The CDR3 reads CASSLWSPTGENTEAFF. CDR3 nucleotides: TGTGCCAGCAGTTTATGGTCACCGACAGGGGAGAACACTGAAGCTTTCTTT. V is TRBV27 and J is TRBJ1-1; 8 bases map to TRBD1. The CDR3 has 17 amino acids. Germline CDR1 is MNHEY and CDR2 is SMNVEV (reference sequence). Trimming removed 1 base from V and 1 base from J; junction bases left unmatched: 8.

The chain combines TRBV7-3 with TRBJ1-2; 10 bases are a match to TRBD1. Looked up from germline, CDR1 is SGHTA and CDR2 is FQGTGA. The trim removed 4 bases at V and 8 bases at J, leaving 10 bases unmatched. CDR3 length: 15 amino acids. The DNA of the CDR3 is TGTGCCAGCAGCTCGAGCCCGGGACAGGGGATCGGCTACACCTTC. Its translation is CASSSSPGQGIGYTF.

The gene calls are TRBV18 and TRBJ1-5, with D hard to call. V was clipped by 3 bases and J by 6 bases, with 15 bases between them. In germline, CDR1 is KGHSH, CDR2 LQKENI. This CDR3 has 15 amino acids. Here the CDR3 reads CASSPSVGVAQPQHF. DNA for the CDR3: TGTGCCAGCTCACCGAGCGTCGGGGTGGCTCAGCCCCAGCATTTT.

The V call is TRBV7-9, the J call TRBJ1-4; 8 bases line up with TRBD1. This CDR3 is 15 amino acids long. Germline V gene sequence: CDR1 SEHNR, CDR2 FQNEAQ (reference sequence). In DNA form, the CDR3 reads TGTGCGTTTGGAGGACAGGGCTTTGCTAATGAAAAACTGTTTTTT. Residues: CAFGGQGFANEKLFF.

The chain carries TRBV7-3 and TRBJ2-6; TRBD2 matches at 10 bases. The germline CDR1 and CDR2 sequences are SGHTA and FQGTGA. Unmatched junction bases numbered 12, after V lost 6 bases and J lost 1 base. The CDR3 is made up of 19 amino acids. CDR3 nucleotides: TGTGCCAGCAGAAAAACTAGCGGGGCCTTAACATCTGGGGCCAACGTCCTGACTTTC. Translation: CASRKTSGALTSGANVLTF.

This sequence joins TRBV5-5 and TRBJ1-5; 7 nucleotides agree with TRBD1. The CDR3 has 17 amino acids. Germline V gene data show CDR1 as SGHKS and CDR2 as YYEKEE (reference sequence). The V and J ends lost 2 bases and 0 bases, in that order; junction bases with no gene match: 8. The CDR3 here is CASSFGDSQYSNQPQHF. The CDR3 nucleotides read TGTGCCAGCAGCTTCGGGGACAGCCAATATAGCAATCAGCCCCAGCATTTT. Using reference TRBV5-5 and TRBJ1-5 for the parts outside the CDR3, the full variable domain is DAGVTQSPTHLIKTRGQQVTLRCSPISGHKSVSWYQQVLGQGPQFIFQYYEKEERGRGNFPDRFSARQFPNYSSELNVNALLLGDSALYLCASSFGDSQYSNQPQHFGDGTRLSIL.

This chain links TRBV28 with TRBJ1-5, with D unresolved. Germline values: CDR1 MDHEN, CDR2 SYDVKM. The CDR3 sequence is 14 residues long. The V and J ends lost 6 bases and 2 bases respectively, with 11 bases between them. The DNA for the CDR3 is TGTGCCAGCAGGGGAGCCTTGGGCAATCAGCCCCAGCATTTT. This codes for CASRGALGNQPQHF.

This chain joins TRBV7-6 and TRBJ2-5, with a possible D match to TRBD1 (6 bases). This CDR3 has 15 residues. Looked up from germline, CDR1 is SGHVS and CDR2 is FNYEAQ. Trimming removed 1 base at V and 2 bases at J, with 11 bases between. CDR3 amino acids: CASSLVRTAQETQYF. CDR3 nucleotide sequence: TGTGCCAGCAGCTTAGTACGGACAGCGCAAGAGACCCAGTACTTC.

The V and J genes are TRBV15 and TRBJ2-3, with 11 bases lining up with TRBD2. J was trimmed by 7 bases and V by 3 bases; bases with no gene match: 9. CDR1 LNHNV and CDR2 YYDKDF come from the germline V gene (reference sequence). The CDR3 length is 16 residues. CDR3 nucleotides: TGTGCCACCAGCAGCGGGCTAGCGGGGGGAGGGAATACGCAGTATTTT. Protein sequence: CATSSGLAGGGNTQYF.

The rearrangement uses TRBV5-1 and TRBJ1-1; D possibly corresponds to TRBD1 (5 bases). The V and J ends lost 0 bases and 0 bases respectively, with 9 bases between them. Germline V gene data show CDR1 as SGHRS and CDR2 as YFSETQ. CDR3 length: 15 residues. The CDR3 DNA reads TGCGCCAGCAGCTTGGTAGGACATATGAACACTGAAGCTTTCTTT. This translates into CASSLVGHMNTEAFF. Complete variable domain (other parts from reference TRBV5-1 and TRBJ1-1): KAGVTQTPRYLIKTRGQQVTLSCSPISGHRSVSWYQQTPGQGLQFLFEYFSETQRNKGNFPGRFSGRQFSNSRSEMNVSTLELGDSALYLCASSLVGHMNTEAFFGQGTRLTVV.

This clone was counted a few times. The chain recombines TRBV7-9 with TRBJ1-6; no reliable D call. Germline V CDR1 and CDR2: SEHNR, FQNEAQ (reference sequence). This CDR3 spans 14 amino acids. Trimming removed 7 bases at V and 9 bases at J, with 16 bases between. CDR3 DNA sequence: TGTGCCAGCAAGCAATCATGGCCGGGTTCACCCCTCCACTTT. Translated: CASKQSWPGSPLHF.

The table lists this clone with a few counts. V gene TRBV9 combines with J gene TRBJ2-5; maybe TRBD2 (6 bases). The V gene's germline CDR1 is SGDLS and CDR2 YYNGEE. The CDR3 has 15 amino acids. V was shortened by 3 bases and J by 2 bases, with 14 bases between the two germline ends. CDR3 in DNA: TGTGCCAGCAGCGCAGGATACGGAGGGCAAGAGACCCAGTACTTC. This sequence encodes CASSAGYGGQETQYF.

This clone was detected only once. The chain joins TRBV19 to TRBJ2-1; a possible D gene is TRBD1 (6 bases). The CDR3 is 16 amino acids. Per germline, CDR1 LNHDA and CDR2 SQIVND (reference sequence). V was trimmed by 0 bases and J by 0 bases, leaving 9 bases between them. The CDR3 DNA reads TGTGCCAGTAGTATAGAGAGGACAGTCTCCTACAATGAGCAGTTCTTC. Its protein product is CASSIERTVSYNEQFF.

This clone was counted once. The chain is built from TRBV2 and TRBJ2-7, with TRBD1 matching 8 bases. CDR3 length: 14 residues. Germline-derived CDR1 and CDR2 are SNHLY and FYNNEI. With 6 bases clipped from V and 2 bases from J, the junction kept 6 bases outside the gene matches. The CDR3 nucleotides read TGTGCCAGCAGCGGGACAGGAGATACCTACGAGCAGTACTTC. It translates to CASSGTGDTYEQYF.

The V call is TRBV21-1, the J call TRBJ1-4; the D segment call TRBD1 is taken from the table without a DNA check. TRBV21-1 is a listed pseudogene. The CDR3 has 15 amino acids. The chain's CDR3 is CASTRDREANEKLFF. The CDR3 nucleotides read TGTGCCAGCACCCGTGACAGGGAGGCTAATGAAAAACTGTTTTTT.

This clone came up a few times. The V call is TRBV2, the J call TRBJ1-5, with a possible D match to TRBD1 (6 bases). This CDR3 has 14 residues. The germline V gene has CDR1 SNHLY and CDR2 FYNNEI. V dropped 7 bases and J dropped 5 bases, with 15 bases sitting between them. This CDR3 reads CASTLGQAYQPQHF. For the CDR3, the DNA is TGTGCCAGCACCCTGGGACAAGCCTATCAGCCCCAGCATTTT. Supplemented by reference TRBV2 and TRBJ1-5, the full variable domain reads EPEVTQTPSHQVTQMGQEVILRCVPISNHLYFYWYRQILGQKVEFLVSFYNNEISEKSEIFDDQFSVERPDGSNFTLKIRSTKLEDSAMYFCASTLGQAYQPQHFGDGTRLSIL.

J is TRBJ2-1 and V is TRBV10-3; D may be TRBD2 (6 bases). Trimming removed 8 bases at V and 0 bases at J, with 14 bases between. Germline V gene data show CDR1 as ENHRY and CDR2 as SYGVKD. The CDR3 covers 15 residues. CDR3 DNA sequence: TGTGCCATCCAAGGGGACGGGAGCTCCTACAATGAGCAGTTCTTC. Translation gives CAIQGDGSSYNEQFF.

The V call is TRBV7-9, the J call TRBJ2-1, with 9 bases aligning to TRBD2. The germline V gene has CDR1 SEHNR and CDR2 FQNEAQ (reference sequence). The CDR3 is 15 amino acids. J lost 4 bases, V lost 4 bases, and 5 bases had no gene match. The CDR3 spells CASSSVAGDYNEQFF. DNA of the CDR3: TGTGCCAGCAGCTCGGTAGCGGGGGATTACAATGAGCAGTTCTTC.

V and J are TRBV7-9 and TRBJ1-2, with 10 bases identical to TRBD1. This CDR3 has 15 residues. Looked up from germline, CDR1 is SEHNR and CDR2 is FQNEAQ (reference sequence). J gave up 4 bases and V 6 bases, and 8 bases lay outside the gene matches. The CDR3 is CASSRDRGSFYGYTF. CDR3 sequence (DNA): TGTGCCAGCAGTAGGGACAGGGGATCTTTCTATGGCTACACCTTC.

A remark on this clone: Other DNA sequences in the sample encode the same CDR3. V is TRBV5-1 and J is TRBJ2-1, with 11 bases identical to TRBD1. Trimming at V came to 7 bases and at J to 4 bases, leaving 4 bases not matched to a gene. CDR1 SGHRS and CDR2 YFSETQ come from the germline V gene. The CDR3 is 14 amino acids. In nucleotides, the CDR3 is TGCGCCAGCTCCGGGACAGGGGGGTACAATGAGCAGTTCTTC. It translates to CASSGTGGYNEQFF. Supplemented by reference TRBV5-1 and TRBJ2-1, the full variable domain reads KAGVTQTPRYLIKTRGQQVTLSCSPISGHRSVSWYQQTPGQGLQFLFEYFSETQRNKGNFPGRFSGRQFSNSRSEMNVSTLELGDSALYLCASSGTGGYNEQFFGPGTRLTVL.

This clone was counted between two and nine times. The CDR3: CASSSGGWSNQPQHF. The CDR3 DNA sequence: TGTGCCAGCAGTTCAGGAGGGTGGAGCAATCAGCCCCAGCATTTT. This rearrangement joins TRBV28 to TRBJ1-5, with D unresolved. The CDR3 extends over 15 amino acids. V lost 4 bases, J lost 1 base, and 11 bases lay in between. CDR1 is MDHEN and CDR2 is SYDVKM in the germline V gene.

The CDR3 region has the DNA TGTGCCAGCAGAAGGGACAGGAAGAGATACGAGCAGTACTTC. This translates into CASRRDRKRYEQYF. This chain connects TRBV27 to TRBJ2-7; 8 positions agree with TRBD1. The CDR3 has 14 residues. Germline CDR1 is MNHEY and CDR2 is SMNVEV (reference sequence). The trim removed 6 bases at V and 4 bases at J, leaving 8 bases unmatched.

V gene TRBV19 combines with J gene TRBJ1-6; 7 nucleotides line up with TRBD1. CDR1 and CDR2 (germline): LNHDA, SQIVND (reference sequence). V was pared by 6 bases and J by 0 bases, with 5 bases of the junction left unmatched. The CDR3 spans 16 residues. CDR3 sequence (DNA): TGTGCCAGTAGGGGGACAGTGAGCTCCTATAATTCACCCCTCCACTTT. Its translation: CASRGTVSSYNSPLHF.

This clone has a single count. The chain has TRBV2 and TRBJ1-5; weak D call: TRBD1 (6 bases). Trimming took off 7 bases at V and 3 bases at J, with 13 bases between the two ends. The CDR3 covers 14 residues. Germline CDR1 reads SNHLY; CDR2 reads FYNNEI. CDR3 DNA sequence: TGTGCCAGCAATCAGGGGATTATCAATCAGCCCCAGCATTTT. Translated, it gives CASNQGIINQPQHF.

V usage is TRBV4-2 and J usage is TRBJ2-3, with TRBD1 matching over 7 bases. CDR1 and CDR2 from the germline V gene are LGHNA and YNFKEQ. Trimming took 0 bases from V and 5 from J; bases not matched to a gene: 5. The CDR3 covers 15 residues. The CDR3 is CASSQEGTARDTQYF. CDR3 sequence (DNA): TGTGCCAGCAGCCAAGAGGGGACAGCCCGAGATACGCAGTATTTT.

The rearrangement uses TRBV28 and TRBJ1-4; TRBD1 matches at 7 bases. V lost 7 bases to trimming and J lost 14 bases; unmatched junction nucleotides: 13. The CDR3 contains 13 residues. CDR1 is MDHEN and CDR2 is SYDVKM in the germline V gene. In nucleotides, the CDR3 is TGTGCCAGCAAAACCAGACAGGGTGGGGTTCTGTTTTTT. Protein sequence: CASKTRQGGVLFF.

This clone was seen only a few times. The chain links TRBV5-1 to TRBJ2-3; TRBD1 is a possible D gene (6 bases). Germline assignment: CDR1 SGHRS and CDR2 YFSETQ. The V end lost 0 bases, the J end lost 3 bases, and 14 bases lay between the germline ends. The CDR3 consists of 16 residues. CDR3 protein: CASSLALGGSTDTQYF. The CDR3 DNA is TGCGCCAGCAGCTTGGCCCTAGGGGGATCGACAGATACGCAGTATTTT.

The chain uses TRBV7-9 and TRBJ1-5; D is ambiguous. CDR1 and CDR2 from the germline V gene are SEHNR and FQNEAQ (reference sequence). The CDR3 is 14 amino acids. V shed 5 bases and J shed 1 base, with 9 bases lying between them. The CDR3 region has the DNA TGTGCCAGCAGCCCCGACGGGAGCAATCAGCCCCAGCATTTT. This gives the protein CASSPDGSNQPQHF.